This T cell receptor (beta chain) came from a study of CD8+ T cells in alopecia areata. Study results and limitations: Many expanded lesional clones stayed in scalp and blood while on tofacitinib.

Regarding this clone: Its antigen is still unknown.

It was cDNA, reverse transcribed from extracted RNA, that served as the sequencing template. TCRdb's copy holds only in-frame clones and misses some; the assay was immunoSEQ multiplex PCR. Of a few hundred thousand clones in the sample, 60% are singletons; the top ten hold around 0.92%. Germline CDR1 reads KGHSH; CDR2 reads LQKENI. V was cut by 2 bases and J by 8 bases, with 9 bases left in between. This CDR3 has 13 amino acids. Described treatment: oral pan-JAK inhibitor, 5-10 mg twice daily. Alopecia areata patients provided lesional scalp punch biopsies and peripheral blood, both collected for the study. Using a FACSAria, the CD4+ and CD8+ T cells were sorted from the PBMCs.

This clonotype was sampled from a human donor with alopecia areata. The sequencing used CD4+ T cells sorted from blood, collected at approximately week 51, from a patient treated with tofacitinib. The rearrangement uses TRBV18 and TRBJ1-4, with D unclear. The CDR3 DNA is TGTGCCAGCTCACCAGGGATAGGCGAAAAACTGTTTTTT. Amino acid sequence: CASSPGIGEKLFF.